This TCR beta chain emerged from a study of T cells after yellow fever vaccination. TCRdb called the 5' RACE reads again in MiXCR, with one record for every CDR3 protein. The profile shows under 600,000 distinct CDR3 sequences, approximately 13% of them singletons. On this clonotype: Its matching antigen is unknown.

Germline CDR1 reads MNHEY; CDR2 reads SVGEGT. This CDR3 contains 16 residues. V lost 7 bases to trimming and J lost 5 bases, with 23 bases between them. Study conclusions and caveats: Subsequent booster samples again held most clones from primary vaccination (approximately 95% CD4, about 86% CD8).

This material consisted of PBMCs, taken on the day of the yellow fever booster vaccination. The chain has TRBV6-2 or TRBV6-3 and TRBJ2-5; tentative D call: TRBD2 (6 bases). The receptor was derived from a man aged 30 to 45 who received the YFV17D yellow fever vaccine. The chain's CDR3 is CASKLARRSGEETQYF. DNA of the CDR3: TGTGCCAGCAAACTGGCGAGAAGGTCGGGAGAGGAGACCCAGTACTTC.